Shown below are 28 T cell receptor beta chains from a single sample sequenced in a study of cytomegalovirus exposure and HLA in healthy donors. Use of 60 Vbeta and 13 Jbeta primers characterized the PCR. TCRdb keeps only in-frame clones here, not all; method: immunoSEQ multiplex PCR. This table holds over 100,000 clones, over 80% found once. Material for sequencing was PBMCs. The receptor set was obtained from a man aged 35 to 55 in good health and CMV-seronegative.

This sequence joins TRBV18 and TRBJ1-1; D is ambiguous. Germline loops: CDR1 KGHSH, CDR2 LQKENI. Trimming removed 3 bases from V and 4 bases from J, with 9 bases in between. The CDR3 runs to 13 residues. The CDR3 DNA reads TGTGCCAGCTCACCCACCGGGAGCACTGAAGCTTTCTTT. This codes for CASSPTGSTEAFF.

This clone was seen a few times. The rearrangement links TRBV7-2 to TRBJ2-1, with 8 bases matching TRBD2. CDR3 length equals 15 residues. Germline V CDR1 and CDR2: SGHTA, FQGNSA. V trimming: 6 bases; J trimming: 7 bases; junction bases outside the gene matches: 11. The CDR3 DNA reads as TGTGCCAGCAGTCTCCTCGGGACTAGTGGGAATGAGCAGTTCTTC. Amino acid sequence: CASSLLGTSGNEQFF.

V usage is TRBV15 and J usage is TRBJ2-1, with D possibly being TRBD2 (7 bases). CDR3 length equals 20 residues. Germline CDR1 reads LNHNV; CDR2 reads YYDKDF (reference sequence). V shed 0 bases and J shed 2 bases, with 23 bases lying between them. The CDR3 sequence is CATSRDKGGLGGSTYNEQFF. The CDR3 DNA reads TGTGCCACCAGCAGAGATAAGGGGGGGCTCGGCGGGTCAACCTACAATGAGCAGTTCTTC.

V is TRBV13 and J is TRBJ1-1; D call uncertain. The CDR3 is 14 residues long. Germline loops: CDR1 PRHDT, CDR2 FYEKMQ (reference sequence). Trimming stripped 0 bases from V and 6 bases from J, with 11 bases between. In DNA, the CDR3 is TGTGCCAGCAGCTTAGGGCAGGTTGGTGCTGAAGCTTTCTTT. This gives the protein CASSLGQVGAEAFF.

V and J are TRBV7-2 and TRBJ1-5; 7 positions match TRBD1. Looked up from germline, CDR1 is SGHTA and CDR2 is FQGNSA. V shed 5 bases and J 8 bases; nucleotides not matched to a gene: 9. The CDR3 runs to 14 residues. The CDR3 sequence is CASSPQGGTKPQHF. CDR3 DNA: TGTGCCAGCAGCCCGCAGGGGGGCACGAAGCCCCAGCATTTT.

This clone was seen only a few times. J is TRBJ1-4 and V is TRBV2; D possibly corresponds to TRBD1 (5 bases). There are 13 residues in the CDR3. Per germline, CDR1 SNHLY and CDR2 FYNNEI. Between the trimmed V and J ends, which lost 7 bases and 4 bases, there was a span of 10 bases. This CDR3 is CASMGGYNEKLFF. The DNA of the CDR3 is TGTGCCAGCATGGGGGGGTATAATGAAAAACTGTTTTTT.

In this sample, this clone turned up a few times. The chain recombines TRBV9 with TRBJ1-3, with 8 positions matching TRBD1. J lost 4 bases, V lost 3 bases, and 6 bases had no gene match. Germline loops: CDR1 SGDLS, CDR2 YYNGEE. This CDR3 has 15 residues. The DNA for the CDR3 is TGTGCCAGCAGCGCTGCTGGGACAGGCGGAAACACCATATATTTT. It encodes CASSAAGTGGNTIYF.

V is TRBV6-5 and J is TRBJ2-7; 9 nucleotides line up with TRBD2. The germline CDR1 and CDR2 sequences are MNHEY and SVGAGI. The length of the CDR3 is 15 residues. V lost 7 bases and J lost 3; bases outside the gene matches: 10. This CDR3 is CASTPSERGVYEQYF. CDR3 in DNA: TGTGCCAGCACCCCGTCAGAGCGGGGGGTCTACGAGCAGTACTTC.

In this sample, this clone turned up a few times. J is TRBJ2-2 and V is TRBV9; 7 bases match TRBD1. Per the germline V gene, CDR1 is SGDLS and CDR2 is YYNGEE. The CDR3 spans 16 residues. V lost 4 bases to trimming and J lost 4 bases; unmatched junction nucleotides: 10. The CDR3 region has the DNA TGTGCCAGCAGCCTCTTCCGGGACAGTCCCACCGGGGAGCTGTTTTTT. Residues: CASSLFRDSPTGELFF. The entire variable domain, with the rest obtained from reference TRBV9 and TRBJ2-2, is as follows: DSGVTQTPKHLITATGQRVTLRCSPRSGDLSVYWYQQSLDQGLQFLIQYYNGEERAKGNILERFSAQQFPDLHSELNLSSLELGDSALYFCASSLFRDSPTGELFFGEGSRLTVL.

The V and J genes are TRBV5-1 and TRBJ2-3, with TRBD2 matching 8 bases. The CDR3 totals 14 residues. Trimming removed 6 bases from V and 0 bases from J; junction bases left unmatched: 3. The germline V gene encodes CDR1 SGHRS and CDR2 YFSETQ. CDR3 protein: CASIGGGSTDTQYF. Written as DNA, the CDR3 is TGCGCCAGCATCGGGGGGGGCAGCACAGATACGCAGTATTTT.

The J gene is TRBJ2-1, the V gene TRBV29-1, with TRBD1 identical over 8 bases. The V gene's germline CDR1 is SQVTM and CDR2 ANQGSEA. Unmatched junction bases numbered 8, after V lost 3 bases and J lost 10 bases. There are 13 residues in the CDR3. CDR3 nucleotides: TGCAGCGTTGAGTGGCAGGGGGCAGGGGAGCAGTTCTTC. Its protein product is CSVEWQGAGEQFF.

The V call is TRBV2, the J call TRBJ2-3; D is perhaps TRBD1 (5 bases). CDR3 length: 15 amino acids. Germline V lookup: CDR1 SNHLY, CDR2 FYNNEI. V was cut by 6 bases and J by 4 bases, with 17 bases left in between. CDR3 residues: CASRIHTLGPDTQYF. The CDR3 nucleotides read TGTGCCAGCAGAATCCACACCTTGGGGCCAGATACGCAGTATTTT.

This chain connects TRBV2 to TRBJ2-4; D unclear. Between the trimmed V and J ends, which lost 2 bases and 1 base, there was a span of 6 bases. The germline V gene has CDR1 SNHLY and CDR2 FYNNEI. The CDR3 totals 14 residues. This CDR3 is CASSESSAKNIQYF. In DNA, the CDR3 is TGTGCCAGCAGTGAAAGTAGCGCCAAAAACATTCAGTACTTC.

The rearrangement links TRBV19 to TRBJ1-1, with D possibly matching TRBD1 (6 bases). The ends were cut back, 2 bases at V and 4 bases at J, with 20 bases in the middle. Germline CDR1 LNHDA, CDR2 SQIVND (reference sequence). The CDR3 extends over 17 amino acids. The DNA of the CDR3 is TGTGCCAGTAGTATATCAGGGACAAGGTCTGGCGGCACTGAAGCTTTCTTT. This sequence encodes CASSISGTRSGGTEAFF.

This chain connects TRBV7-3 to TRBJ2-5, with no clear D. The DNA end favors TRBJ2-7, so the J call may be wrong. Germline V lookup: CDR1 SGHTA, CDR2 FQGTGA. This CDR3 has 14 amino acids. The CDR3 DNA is TGTGCCAGCAGCTTAACAGCATTATCCTACGAGCAGTACTTC. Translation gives CASSLTALSYEQYF.

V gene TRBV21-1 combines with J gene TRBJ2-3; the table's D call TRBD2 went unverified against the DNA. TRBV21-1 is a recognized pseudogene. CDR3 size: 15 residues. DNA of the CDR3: TGTGCCAGCAGTACCGGGACTAGTTGTCCAGATACGCAGTATTTT. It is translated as CASSTGTSCPDTQYF.

DNA for the CDR3: TGTGCCAGCAGCGTAGAAGCGCGGGCAGCCTCCTATGGCTACACCTTC. This encodes CASSVEARAASYGYTF. The rearrangement links TRBV9 to TRBJ1-2; D remains unclear. Germline V gene lookup returns CDR1 SGDLS and CDR2 YYNGEE. V was shortened by 0 bases and J by 4 bases, with 16 bases between the two germline ends. This CDR3 contains 16 residues.

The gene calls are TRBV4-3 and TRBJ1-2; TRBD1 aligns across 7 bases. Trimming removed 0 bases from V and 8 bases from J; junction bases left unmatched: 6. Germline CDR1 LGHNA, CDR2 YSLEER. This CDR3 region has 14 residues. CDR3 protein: CASSQDQGGRGYTF. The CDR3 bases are TGCGCCAGCAGCCAAGATCAGGGGGGTCGGGGCTACACCTTC.

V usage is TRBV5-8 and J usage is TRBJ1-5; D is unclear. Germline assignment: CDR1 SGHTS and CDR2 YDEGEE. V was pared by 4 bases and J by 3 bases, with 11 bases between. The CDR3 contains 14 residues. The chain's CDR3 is CASSAGGHNQPQHF. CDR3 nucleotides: TGTGCCAGCAGCGCGGGCGGTCACAATCAGCCCCAGCATTTT.

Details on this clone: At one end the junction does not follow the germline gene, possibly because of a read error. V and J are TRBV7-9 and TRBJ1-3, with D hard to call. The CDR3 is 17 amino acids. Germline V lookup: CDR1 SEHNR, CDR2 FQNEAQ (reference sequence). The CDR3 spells CSSSLVADTISGNTIYF. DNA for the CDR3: TGTTCCAGCAGCTTGGTCGCCGACACCATCTCTGGAAACACCATATATTTT.

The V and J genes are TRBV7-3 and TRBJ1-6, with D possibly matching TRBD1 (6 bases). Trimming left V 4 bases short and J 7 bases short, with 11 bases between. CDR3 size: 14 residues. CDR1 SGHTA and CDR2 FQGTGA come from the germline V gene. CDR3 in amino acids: CASSSQGGNSPLHF. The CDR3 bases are TGTGCCAGCAGCTCACAGGGAGGGAATTCACCCCTCCACTTT.

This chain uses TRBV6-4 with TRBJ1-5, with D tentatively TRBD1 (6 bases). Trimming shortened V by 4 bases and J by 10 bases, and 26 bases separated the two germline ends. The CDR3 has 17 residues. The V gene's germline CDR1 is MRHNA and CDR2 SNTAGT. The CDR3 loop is CASSVPDPGTPSGPQHF. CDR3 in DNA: TGTGCCAGCAGTGTACCCGACCCGGGGACACCCTCGGGTCCCCAGCATTTT.

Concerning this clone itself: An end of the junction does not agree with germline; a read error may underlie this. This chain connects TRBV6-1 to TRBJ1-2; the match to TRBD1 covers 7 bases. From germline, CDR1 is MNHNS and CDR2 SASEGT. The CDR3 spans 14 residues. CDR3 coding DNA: TGTGCCAGCAGTGGGTACGAGGGGGCGGATGGCTACATCTTC. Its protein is CASSGYEGADGYIF.

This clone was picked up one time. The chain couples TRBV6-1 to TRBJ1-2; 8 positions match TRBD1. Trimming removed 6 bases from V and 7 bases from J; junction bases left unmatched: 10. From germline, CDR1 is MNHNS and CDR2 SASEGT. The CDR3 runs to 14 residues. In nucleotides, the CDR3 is TGTGCCAGCAGCCCCATTGGACAGGGAAGTGGCTACACCTTC. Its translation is CASSPIGQGSGYTF.

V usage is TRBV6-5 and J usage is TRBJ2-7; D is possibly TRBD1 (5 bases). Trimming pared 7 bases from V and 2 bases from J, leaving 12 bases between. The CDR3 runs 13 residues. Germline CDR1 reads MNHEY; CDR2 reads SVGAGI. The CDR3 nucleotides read TGTGCCAGCATAAACAGGATTACCTACGAGCAGTACTTC. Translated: CASINRITYEQYF.

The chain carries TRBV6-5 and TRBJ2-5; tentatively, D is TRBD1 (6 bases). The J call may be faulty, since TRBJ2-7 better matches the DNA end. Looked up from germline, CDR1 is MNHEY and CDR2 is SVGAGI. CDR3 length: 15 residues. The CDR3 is CASSSTGFFSYEQYF. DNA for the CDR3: TGTGCCAGCAGTTCCACAGGGTTTTTTTCCTACGAGCAGTACTTC.

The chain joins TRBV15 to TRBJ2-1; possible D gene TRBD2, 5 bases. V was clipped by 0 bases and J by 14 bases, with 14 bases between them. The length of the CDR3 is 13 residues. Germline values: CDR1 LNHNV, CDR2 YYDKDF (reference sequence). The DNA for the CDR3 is TGTGCCACCAGCAGAGATCGGCGCACTAGTGAGTTCTTC. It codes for CATSRDRRTSEFF. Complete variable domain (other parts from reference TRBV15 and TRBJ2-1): DAMVIQNPRYQVTQFGKPVTLSCSQTLNHNVMYWYQQKSSQAPKLLFHYYDKDFNNEADTPDNFQSRRPNTSFCFLDIRSPGLGDTAMYLCATSRDRRTSEFFGPGTRLTVL.

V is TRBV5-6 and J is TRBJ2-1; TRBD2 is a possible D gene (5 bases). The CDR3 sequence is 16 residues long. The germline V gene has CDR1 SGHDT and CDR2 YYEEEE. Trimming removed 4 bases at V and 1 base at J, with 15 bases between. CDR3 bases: TGTGCCAGCAGCCACTCTCTGGGCGGGTCCTACAATGAGCAGTTCTTC. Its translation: CASSHSLGGSYNEQFF.